Following are 5 T cell receptor beta chains from one sample sequenced in a study of blood T cell repertoires in COVID-19. The repertoire was sequenced with immunoSEQ multiplex PCR; TCRdb's copy has only in-frame clones and lacks some. Here the sample spans about 270,000 clones, roughly nine tenths being singletons. The sequenced sample consisted of PBMCs or T cells enriched from blood (not recorded which). These receptors all come from a woman aged 50 to 65 who had recovered from COVID-19.

This chain uses TRBV7-2 with TRBJ1-5, with unresolved D. The germline V gene has CDR1 SGHTA and CDR2 FQGNSA. Deletions cut 2 bases from V and 8 bases from J, with 10 bases between. This CDR3 has 13 residues. The CDR3 region has the DNA TGTGCCAGCAGCTTACTTTTGGGAGAGCCCCAGCATTTT. It codes for CASSLLLGEPQHF.

This chain connects TRBV4-3 to TRBJ2-2; 9 positions agree with TRBD1. After removal of 2 bases from V and 6 bases from J, the junction contained 10 bases not matched to a gene. CDR1 is LGHNA, CDR2 YSLEER, per germline. The CDR3 loop spans 17 amino acids. This CDR3 is CASSQQNRGRGPGELFF. CDR3 DNA: TGCGCCAGCAGCCAACAAAACAGGGGGCGGGGTCCCGGGGAGCTGTTTTTT.

This clone was counted between two and nine times. The genes are TRBV9 and TRBJ2-5; TRBD1 agrees at 12 bases. The CDR3 extends over 17 amino acids. Trimming cost V 3 bases and J 5 bases; bases outside gene matches: 11. Per the germline V gene, CDR1 is SGDLS and CDR2 is YYNGEE. Written as DNA, the CDR3 is TGTGCCAGCAGCGAAACGGGACAGGGGGCTTCGGGGGAGACCCAGTACTTC. It yields the protein CASSETGQGASGETQYF.

The gene calls are TRBV25-1 and TRBJ1-1; D not certain. Trimming stripped 1 base from V and 3 bases from J, with 12 bases between. This CDR3 has 15 amino acids. Germline lookup yields CDR1 MGHDK and CDR2 SYGVNS. Here the CDR3 reads CASSESPPMDTEAFF. The CDR3 nucleotides read TGTGCCAGCAGTGAATCCCCACCTATGGACACTGAAGCTTTCTTT.

J is TRBJ2-1 and V is TRBV28; TRBD2 matches 12 bases. Germline V gives CDR1 MDHEN, CDR2 SYDVKM. The junction had 6 bases not matched to a gene; V was cut back by 6 bases and J by 0 bases. CDR3 length equals 17 residues. The DNA of the CDR3 is TGTGCCAGCAGCGACCTGACTAGCGGGAGCTCCTACAATGAGCAGTTCTTC. This codes for CASSDLTSGSSYNEQFF.